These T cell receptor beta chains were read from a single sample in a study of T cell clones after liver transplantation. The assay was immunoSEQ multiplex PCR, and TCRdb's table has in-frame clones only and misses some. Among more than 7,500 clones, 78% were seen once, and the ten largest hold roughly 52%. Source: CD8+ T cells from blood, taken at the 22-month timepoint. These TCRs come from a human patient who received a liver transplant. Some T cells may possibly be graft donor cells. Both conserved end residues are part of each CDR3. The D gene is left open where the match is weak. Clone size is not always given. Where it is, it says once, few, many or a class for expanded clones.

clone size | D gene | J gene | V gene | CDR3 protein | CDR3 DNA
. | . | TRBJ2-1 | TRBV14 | CASSQDITPLTEQFF | TGTGCCAGCAGCCAAGATATAACCCCATTGACAGAGCAGTTCTTC
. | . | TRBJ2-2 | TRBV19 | CASSIEDRSYGELFF | TGTGCCAGTAGTATAGAAGACAGAAGTTACGGGGAGCTGTTTTTT
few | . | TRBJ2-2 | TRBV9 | CASSVPGELFF | TGTGCCAGCAGCGTCCCCGGGGAGCTGTTTTTT
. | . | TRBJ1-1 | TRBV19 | CASSMGRGGTEAFF | TGTGCCAGTAGTATGGGAAGGGGAGGGACTGAAGCTTTCTTT
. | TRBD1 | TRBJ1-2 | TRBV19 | CASSPGGNYGYTF | TGTGCCAGTAGTCCAGGGGGCAACTATGGCTACACCTTC
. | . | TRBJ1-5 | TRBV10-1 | CASSEAGRTDSNQPQHF | TGCGCCAGCAGTGAGGCTGGCAGGACGGATAGCAATCAGCCCCAGCATTTT
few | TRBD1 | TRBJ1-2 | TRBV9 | CASSDAGQGVFHGYTF | TGTGCCAGCAGTGATGCTGGACAGGGAGTCTTTCATGGCTACACCTTC
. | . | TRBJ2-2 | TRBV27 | CASSLSSVTGELFF | TGTGCCAGCAGTTTATCGAGTGTCACCGGGGAGCTGTTTTTT
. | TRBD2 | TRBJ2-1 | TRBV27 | CASSFGEGSYNEQFF | TGTGCCAGCAGTTTTGGGGAGGGCTCCTACAATGAGCAGTTCTTC
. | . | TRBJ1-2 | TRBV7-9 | CASSLDIYGYTF | TGTGCCAGCAGCCTGGACATCTATGGCTACACCTTC
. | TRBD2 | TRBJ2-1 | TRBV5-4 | CASSSGLAGGLSYNEQFF | TGTGCCAGCAGCTCCGGACTAGCGGGGGGGCTTTCCTACAATGAGCAGTTCTTC
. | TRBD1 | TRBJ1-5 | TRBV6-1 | CASSDRGQVYSNQPQHF | TGTGCCAGCAGTGACAGGGGGCAGGTTTATAGCAATCAGCCCCAGCATTTT
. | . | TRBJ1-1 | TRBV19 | CASSIGGANTEAFF | TGTGCCAGTAGTATAGGCGGGGCGAACACTGAAGCTTTCTTT
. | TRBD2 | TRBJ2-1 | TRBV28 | CASSSPGGTSLVTKQFF | TGTGCCAGCAGTTCCCCAGGGGGGACTAGCCTAGTTACAAAGCAGTTCTTC
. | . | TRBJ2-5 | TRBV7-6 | CASSLAVGETQYF | TGTGCCAGCAGCTTAGCGGTAGGGGAGACCCAGTACTTC
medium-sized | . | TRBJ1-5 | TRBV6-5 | CASSYSPGSTPQHF | TGTGCCAGCAGTTACTCGCCGGGTTCAACGCCCCAGCATTTT
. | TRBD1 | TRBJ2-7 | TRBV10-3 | CATEDRGKAYEQYF | TGTGCCACTGAAGACAGGGGAAAAGCCTACGAGCAGTACTTC